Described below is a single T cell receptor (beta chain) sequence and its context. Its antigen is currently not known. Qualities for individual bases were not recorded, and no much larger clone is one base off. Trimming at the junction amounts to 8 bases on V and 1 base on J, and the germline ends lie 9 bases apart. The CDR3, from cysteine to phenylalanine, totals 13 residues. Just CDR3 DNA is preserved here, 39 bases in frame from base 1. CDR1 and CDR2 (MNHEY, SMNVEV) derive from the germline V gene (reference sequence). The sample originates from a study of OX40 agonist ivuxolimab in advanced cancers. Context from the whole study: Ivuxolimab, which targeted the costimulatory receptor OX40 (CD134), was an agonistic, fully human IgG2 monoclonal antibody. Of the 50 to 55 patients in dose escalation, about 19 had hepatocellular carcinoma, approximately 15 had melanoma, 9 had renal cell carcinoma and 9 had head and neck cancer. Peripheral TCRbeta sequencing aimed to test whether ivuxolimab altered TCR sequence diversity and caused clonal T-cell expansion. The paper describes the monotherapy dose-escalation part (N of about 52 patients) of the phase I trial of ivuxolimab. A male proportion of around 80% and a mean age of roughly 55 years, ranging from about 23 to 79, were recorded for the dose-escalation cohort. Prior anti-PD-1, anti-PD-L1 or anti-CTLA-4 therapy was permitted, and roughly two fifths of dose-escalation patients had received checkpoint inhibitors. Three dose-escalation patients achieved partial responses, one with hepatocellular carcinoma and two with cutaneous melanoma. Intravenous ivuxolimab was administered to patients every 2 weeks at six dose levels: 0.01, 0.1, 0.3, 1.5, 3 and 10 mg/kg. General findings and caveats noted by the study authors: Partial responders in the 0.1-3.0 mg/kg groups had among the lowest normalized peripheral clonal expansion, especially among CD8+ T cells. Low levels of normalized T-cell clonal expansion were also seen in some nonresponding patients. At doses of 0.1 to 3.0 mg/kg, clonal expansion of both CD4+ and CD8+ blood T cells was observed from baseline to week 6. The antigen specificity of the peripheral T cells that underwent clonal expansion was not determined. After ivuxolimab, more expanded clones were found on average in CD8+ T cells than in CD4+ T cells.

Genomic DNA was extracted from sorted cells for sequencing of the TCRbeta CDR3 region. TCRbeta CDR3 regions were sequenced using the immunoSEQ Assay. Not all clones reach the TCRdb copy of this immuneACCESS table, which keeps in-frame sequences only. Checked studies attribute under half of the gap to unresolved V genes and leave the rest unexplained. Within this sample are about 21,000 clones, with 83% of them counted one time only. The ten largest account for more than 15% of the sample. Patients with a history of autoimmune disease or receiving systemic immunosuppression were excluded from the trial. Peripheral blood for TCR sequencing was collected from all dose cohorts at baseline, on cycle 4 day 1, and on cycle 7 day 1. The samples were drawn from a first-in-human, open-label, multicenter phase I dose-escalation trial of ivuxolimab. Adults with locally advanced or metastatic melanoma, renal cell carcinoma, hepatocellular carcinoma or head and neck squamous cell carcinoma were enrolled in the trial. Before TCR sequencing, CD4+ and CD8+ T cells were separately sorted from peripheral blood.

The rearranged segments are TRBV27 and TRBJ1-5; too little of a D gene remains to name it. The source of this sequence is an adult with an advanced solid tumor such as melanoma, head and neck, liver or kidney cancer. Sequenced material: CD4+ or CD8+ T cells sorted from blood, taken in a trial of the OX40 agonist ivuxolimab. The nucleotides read TGTGCCAGCCGTCTCTGGAGCAATCAGCCCCAGCATTTT. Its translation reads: CASRLWSNQPQHF.